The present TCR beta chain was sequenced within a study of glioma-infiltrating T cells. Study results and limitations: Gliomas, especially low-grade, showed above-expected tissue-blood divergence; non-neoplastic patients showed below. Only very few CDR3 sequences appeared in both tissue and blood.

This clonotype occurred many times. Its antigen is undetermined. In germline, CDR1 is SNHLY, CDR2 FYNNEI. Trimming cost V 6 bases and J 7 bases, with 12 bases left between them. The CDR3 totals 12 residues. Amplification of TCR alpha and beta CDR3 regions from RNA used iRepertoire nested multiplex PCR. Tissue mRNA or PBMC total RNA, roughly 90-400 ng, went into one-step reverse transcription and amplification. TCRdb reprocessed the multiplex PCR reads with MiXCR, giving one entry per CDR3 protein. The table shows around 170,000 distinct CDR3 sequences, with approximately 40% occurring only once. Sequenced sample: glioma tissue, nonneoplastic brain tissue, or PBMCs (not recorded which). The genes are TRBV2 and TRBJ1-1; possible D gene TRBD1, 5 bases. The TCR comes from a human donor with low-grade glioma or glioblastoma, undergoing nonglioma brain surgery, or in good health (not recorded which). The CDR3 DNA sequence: TGTGCCAGCAGCAAGACAGTTTATGAAGCTTTCTTT. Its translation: CASSKTVYEAFF.